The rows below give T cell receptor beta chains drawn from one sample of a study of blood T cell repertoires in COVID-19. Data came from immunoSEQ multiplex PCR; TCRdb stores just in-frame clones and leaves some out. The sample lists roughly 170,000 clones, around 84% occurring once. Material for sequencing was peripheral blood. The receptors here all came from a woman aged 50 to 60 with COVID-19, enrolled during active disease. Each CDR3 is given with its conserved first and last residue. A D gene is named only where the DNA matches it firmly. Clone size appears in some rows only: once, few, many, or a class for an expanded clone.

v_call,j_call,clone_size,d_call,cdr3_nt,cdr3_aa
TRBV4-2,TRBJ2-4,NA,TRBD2,TGTGCCAGCAGCCAAGAGCTAGCGGGGGGGCTCGGGTACATTCAGTACTTC,CASSQELAGGLGYIQYF
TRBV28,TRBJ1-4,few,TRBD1,TGTGCCAGCAGTTTATGGACAGGGGGTAATGAAAAACTGTTTTTT,CASSLWTGGNEKLFF
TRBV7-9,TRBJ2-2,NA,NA,TGTGCCAGCAGCTTAGGCGAGGGCGGGGAGCTGTTTTTT,CASSLGEGGELFF
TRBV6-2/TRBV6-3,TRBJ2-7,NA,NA,TGTGCCAGCAGTTTGGAGACAGGTTCCTACGAGCAGTACTTC,CASSLETGSYEQYF
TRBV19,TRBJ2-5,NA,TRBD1,TGTGCTTCTCGGGACAGGGATAAAGAGACCCAGTACTTC,CASRDRDKETQYF
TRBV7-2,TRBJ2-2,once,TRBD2,TGTGCCAGCAGCTTAGTCCCTGGCGGGGGGGCCCACGGGGAGCTGTTTTTT,CASSLVPGGGAHGELFF
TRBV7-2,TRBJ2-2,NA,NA,TGTGCCAGCAGCCCGGTGAGCACCGGGGAGCTGTTTTTT,CASSPVSTGELFF
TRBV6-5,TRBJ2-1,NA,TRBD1,TGTGCCAGCAGAGTCACAGGGGACGTGGATGAGCAGTTCTTC,CASRVTGDVDEQFF
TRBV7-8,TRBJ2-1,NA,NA,TGTGCCAGCAGCTTATCGTACAGGACGAATGAGCAGTTCTTC,CASSLSYRTNEQFF
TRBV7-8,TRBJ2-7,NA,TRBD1,TGTGCCAGCAGCTCTGGGACAGGCTACGAGCAGTACTTC,CASSSGTGYEQYF
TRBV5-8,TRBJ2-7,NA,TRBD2,TGTGCCAGCACTCGGGAGGGGGGTGTCTTCGAGCAGTACTTC,CASTREGGVFEQYF
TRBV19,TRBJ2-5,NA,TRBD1,TGTGCCAGTAGTATTACAGGGGGCGCAGAGACCCAGTACTTC,CASSITGGAETQYF
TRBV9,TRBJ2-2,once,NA,TGTGCCAGCAGCTCCCCCCGGGTAACCTCGAACACCGGGGAGCTGTTTTTT,CASSSPRVTSNTGELFF
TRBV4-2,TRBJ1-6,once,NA,TGTGCCAGCAGCCAAGATCCCCCCCAGCACTCGGGTTCACCCCTCCACTTT,CASSQDPPQHSGSPLHF
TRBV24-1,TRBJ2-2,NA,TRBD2,TGTGCCACCAAGGCGGGGGGATTCGGGGAGCTGTTTTTT,CATKAGGFGELFF
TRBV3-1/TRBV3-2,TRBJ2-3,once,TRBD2,TGTGCCAGCAGCCAAAGGCGGCGGGGGGCCACAGATACGCAGTATTTT,CASSQRRRGATDTQYF
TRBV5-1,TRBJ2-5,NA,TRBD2,TGCGCCAGCAGCCCCGGGAGAGGGGCGGGGGGACAAGAGACCCAGTACTTC,CASSPGRGAGGQETQYF
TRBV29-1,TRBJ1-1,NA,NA,TGCAGCGCCGAACAGGGTTTAGTAGCTTTCTTT,CSAEQGLVAFF
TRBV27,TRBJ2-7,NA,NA,TGTGCCAGCAGTTTAACCCCTGGACTGAACTACGAGCAGTACTTC,CASSLTPGLNYEQYF
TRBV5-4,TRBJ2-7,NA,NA,TGTGCCAGCAGCTTGAGCCAGGGGGGAAACGAGCAGTACTTC,CASSLSQGGNEQYF
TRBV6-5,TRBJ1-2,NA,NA,TGTGCCAGCAGCCAATACCGGGCCCGGGAAGGCTACACCTTC,CASSQYRAREGYTF
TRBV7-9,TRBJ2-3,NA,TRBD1,TGTGCCAGCAGCCCCGGGACAGTTCCGACAGATACGCAGTATTTT,CASSPGTVPTDTQYF
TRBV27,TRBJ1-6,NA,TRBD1,TGTGCCAGCAGTCCCGACAGGGCTGGATCACCCCTCCACTTT,CASSPDRAGSPLHF
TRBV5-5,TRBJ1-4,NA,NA,TGTGCCAGCAGCTTAGGGCAGGGTCCTGAAAAACTGTTTTTT,CASSLGQGPEKLFF
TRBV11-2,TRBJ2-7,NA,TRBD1,TGTGCCAGCAGCTTAGGAGGTGGGACAGGGCTCACCTACGAGCAGTACTTC,CASSLGGGTGLTYEQYF
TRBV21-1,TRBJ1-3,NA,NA,TGTGCCAGCAGCAAAGTTCTGACAGGGGGCCGCCAGAACACCATATATTTT,CASSKVLTGGRQNTIYF
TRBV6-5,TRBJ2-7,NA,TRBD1,TGTGCCAGCAGCGCTGAAGGGACAGGGGGCGAGCAGTACTTC,CASSAEGTGGEQYF
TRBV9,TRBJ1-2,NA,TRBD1,TGTGCCAGCAGCGTAGAGGAGGGGGCTCGGTATGGCTACACCTTC,CASSVEEGARYGYTF
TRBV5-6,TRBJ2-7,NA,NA,TGTGCCAGCAGCGGCAGAACAGGGAAACCCTACGAGCAGTACTTC,CASSGRTGKPYEQYF